These T cell receptor beta chains were read from a single sample in a study of radiotherapy plus CTLA-4 blockade in lung cancer. Assay used: immunoSEQ multiplex PCR; TCRdb lists only in-frame clones, some missing. The sample shows some 80,000 clones, under 80% of them seen only once. The sample in question was peripheral blood, obtained from a patient treated with radiotherapy plus ipilimumab. The receptors shown here come from a human donor with non-small cell lung cancer whose response to radiotherapy plus ipilimumab could not be evaluated. Some clones in this sample may be carry-over from other donors' samples. The CDR3 runs from the conserved cysteine through the conserved F or W. The D gene is left open where the match is weak. Size tells how often a clone was seen (once, few, many) or the class of an expanded clone, and some rows leave it out.

TRBV10-3,many,-,TRBJ2-7,TGTGCCATCTCGGGTGGAGCCTACGAGCAGTACTTC,CAISGGAYEQYF
TRBV27,-,TRBD1,TRBJ2-7,TGTGCCAGCAGTTCCACAGGGGGCTACGAGCAGTACTTC,CASSSTGGYEQYF
TRBV5-1,-,TRBD2,TRBJ2-1,TGCGCCAGCAGCTTGGTCGGGGGGGCCTACAATGAGCAGTTCTTC,CASSLVGGAYNEQFF
TRBV6-4,-,TRBD2,TRBJ2-2,TGTGCCAGCAGTGAGATTGGACTAGCGAGGAACGGGGAGCTGTTTTTT,CASSEIGLARNGELFF
TRBV9,-,-,TRBJ2-1,TGTGCCAGCAGCGTAGTCGGATCGACAGCCTACAATGAGCAGTTCTTC,CASSVVGSTAYNEQFF
TRBV30,-,-,TRBJ1-1,TGTGCCTGGAAAAACGGACAGACGAACACTGAAGCTTTCTTT,CAWKNGQTNTEAFF
TRBV28,once,TRBD2,TRBJ2-7,TGTGCCAGCAGTTACGGGAGGGGACGGGGAGGAACGGGGCAGTACTTC,CASSYGRGRGGTGQYF
TRBV7-7,once,TRBD1,TRBJ2-7,TGTGCTAGCTCAGCAGACAGGGGGAATTACGAGCAGTACTTC,CASSADRGNYEQYF
TRBV29-1,-,-,TRBJ1-1,TGCAGCGTTGAAGGGCAGGTGAACACTGAAGCTTTCTTT,CSVEGQVNTEAFF
TRBV9,-,TRBD2,TRBJ2-2,TGTGCCAGCGGGGGGGCGAACACCGGGGAGCTGTTTTTT,CASGGANTGELFF
TRBV27,-,TRBD1,TRBJ1-1,TGTGCCAGCAGTGCGGCGGACAGGCCTTTGGCTGAAGCTTTCTTT,CASSAADRPLAEAFF
TRBV4-3,-,-,TRBJ2-7,TGCGCCAGCAGCCAGGGGCGGACAGCTCCCTTACTAGAGCAGTACTTC,CASSQGRTAPLLEQYF
TRBV4-1,-,-,TRBJ2-7,TGCGCCAGCAGCCAAGGGGCAGTCTACGAGCAGTACTTC,CASSQGAVYEQYF
TRBV5-6,-,-,TRBJ1-1,TGTGCCAGTTGGGGCGGGGCCGCTGAAGCTTTCTTT,CASWGGAAEAFF
TRBV30,-,TRBD1,TRBJ1-2,TGTGCCTGGGTCCGGGACAGCTTATCCTATGGCTACACCTTC,CAWVRDSLSYGYTF
TRBV27,-,TRBD1,TRBJ2-7,TGTGCCAGCAGTTTCTCGACAGGGGGCATTTACGAGCAGTACTTC,CASSFSTGGIYEQYF
TRBV11-2,-,-,TRBJ1-5,TGTGCCAGCAGCTTAGCTCCAGATCAGCCCCAGCATTTT,CASSLAPDQPQHF